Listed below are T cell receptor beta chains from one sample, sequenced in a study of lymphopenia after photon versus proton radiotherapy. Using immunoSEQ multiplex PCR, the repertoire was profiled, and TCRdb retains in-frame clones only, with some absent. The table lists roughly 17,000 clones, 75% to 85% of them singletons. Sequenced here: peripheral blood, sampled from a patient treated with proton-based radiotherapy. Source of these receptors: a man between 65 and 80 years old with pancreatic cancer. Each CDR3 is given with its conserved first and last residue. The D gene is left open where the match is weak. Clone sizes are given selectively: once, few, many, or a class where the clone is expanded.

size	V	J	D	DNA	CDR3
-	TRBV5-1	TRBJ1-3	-	TGCGCCAGCAGCTTGGCGGGAGGCTCTGGAAACACCATATATTTT	CASSLAGGSGNTIYF
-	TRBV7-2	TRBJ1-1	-	TGTGCCAGCAGCTTAGCACGGCAAAATGAAGCTTTCTTT	CASSLARQNEAFF
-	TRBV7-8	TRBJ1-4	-	TGTGCCAGCAGCTCTCGGCCCAACGGTCCATCTAGTGAAAAACTGTTTTTT	CASSSRPNGPSSEKLFF
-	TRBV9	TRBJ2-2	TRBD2	TGTGCCAGCAGCTTCAGCGGGAGGGCCGCCACCGGGGAGCTGTTTTTT	CASSFSGRAATGELFF
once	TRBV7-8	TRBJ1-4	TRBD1	TGTGCCAGCAGCTCACTCGTGGGACAGGGGGATGAAAAACTGTTTTTT	CASSSLVGQGDEKLFF
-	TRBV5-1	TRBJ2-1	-	TGCGCCAGCAGCTTACAGAGCTCCTACAATGAGCAGTTCTTC	CASSLQSSYNEQFF
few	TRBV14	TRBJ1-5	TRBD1	TGTGCCAGCAGTCTAAAACAGGGGGCGGGCAATCAGCCCCAGCATTTT	CASSLKQGAGNQPQHF
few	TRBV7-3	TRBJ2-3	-	TGTGCCAGCAGCTTATATTCGGGACCAGATACGCAGTATTTT	CASSLYSGPDTQYF
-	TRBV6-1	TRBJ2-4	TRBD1	TGTGCCAGCAGGGACAGGGAAGAAAAAAACATTCAGTACTTC	CASRDREEKNIQYF
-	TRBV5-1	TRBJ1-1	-	TGCGCCAGCAGCTTGGGGGGCCCAGGGTTAAACACTGAAGCTTTCTTT	CASSLGGPGLNTEAFF
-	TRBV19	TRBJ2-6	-	TGTGCCAGTAGTACGCTCAGGGCAGCAGAAGGGGCCAACGTCCTGACTTTC	CASSTLRAAEGANVLTF
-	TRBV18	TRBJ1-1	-	TGTGCCAGCTCACGATCAGGACAGAACACTGAAGCTTTCTTT	CASSRSGQNTEAFF
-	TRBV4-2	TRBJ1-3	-	TGTGCCAGCAGCCAAGATAGGGCAATCTCTGGAAACACCATATATTTT	CASSQDRAISGNTIYF
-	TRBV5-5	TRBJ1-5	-	TGTGCCACCGCTAGACAGCCGAATCAGCCCCAGCATTTT	CATARQPNQPQHF
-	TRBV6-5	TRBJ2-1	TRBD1	TGTGCCAGCAGATCCGGGACAGGGTCCTACAATGAGCAGTTCTTC	CASRSGTGSYNEQFF
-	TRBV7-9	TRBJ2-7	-	TGTGCCAGCAGCCTCACCGCGAGGGGGAACGAGCAGTACTTC	CASSLTARGNEQYF
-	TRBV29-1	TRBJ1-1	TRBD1	TGCAGCGCGGGGACAGTTGGGGTCACTGAAGCTTTCTTT	CSAGTVGVTEAFF
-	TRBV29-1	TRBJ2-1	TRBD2	TGCAGCGCTGGGCGGGGGGGCATCTCCTACAATGAGCAGTTCTTC	CSAGRGGISYNEQFF
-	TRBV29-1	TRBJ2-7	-	TGCAGCGTTGATCTAGGCTACGAGCAGTACTTC	CSVDLGYEQYF
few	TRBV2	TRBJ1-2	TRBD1	TGTGCCAGCAGGACAGGGGGGAACTATGGCTACACCTTC	CASRTGGNYGYTF
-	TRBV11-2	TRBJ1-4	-	TGTGCCAGCAGCAGTTCGGGGGTTGCAACTAATGAAAAACTGTTTTTT	CASSSSGVATNEKLFF
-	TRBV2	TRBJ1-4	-	TGTGCCAGCAGTGAAGCCCGACCTGGAGAACTGTTTTTT	CASSEARPGELFF
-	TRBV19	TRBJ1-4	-	TGTGCCAGTAGTAGTCAGGGGTTTAATGAAAAACTGTTTTTT	CASSSQGFNEKLFF
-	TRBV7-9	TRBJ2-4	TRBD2	TGTGCCAGCAGCTCGACTAGCGGAGCTTTATTAGCCAAAAACATTCAGTACTTC	CASSSTSGALLAKNIQYF
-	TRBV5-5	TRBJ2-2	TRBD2	TGTGCCAGCAGCTTCCTAGCGGGGGCAACGAACACCGGGGAGCTGTTTTTT	CASSFLAGATNTGELFF
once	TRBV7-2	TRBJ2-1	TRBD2	TGTGCCAGCAGCTTAATAAGGACTAGCGAAGAGCAGTTCTTC	CASSLIRTSEEQFF
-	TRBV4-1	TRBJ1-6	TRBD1	TGCGCCAGCAACCGGGACAGGGATTCACCCCTCCACTTT	CASNRDRDSPLHF
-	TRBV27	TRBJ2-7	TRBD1	TGTGCCAGCAGGCCGGGACAGGGTATCTACGAGCAGTACTTC	CASRPGQGIYEQYF
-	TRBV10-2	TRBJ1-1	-	TGCGCCAGCAGTGAAAAACCCAACACTGAAGCTTTCTTT	CASSEKPNTEAFF
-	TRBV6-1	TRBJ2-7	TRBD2	TGTGCCAGCAGTCCGAGCGGGAGCTCCTACGAGCAGTACTTC	CASSPSGSSYEQYF
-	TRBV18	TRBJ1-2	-	TGTGCCAGCTCCCTGGGGGAAGACTATGGCTACACCTTC	CASSLGEDYGYTF
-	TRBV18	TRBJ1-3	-	TGTGCCAGCTCACCGGTGGGGGATCTATTAAACACCATATATTTT	CASSPVGDLLNTIYF
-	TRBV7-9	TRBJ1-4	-	TGTGCCAGCAGCTTAATGGCTAGCGGGAGGGAAAAACTGTTTTTT	CASSLMASGREKLFF
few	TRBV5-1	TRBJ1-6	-	TGCGCCAGCAGCTTGGACCTCAATTCACCCCTCCACTTT	CASSLDLNSPLHF
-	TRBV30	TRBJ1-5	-	TGTGCCTGGGGGGCCCAGGGGAGCGGTCAGCCCCAGCATTTT	CAWGAQGSGQPQHF
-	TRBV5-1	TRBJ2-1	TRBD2	TGCGCCAGCAGCTTGGCCGGGAGGGGGATGTACAATGAGCAGTTCTTC	CASSLAGRGMYNEQFF
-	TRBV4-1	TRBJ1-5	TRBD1	TGCGCCAGCAGCGACCGGGACAGGGGAGGCAATCAGCCCCAGCATTTT	CASSDRDRGGNQPQHF
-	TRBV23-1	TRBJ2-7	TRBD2	TGCGCCAGCAGTCAATCAAGTACTAGCGGGAACCCCTACGAGCAGTACTTC	CASSQSSTSGNPYEQYF
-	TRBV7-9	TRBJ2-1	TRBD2	TGTGCCAGCAGCTTCGCCCAAACTAGCGGGAGGGCCGTTGAGCAGTTCTTC	CASSFAQTSGRAVEQFF
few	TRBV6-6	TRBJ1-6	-	TGTGCCAGCAGTACAAGGGTGGGTTCACCCCTCCACTTT	CASSTRVGSPLHF
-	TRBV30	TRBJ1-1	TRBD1	TGTGCCTGGAGCTCTCGACAGGGGGCGGACACTGAAGCTTTCTTT	CAWSSRQGADTEAFF
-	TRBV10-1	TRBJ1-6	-	TGCGCCAGCAGTGAGGATATTTTCGATTCACCCCTCCACTTT	CASSEDIFDSPLHF
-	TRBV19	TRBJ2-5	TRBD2	TGTGCCAGTAGCCATAGCGGGGCGGAGACCCAGTACTTC	CASSHSGAETQYF
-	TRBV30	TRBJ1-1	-	TGTGCCTGGAGTTCAGGGAACCGGGGAACTGAAGCTTTCTTT	CAWSSGNRGTEAFF
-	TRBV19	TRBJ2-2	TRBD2	TGTGCCAGTAGACCCAGCGGGGCGAACACCGGGGAGCTGTTTTTT	CASRPSGANTGELFF
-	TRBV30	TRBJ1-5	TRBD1	TGTGCCTGGAGTTGGGACAGCAGCAATCAGCCCCAGCATTTT	CAWSWDSSNQPQHF
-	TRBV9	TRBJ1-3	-	TGTGCCAGCAGCGTAGGACTTGCCTCTGGAAACACCATATATTTT	CASSVGLASGNTIYF
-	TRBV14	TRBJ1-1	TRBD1	TGTGCCAGCAGCCACCGTAGGACAGGGGCCACTGAAGCTTTCTTT	CASSHRRTGATEAFF
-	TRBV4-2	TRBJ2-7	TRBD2	TGTGCCAGCAGCCAAGAGGAACCGAGCGGGAGGGCCTACGAGCAGTACTTC	CASSQEEPSGRAYEQYF
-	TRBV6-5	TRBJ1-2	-	TGTGCCAGCAGTTACTCATCGGGAGGGGCGAATGGCTACACCTTC	CASSYSSGGANGYTF
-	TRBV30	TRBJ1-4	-	TGTGCCTGGAGCGTACCCCCCCAACAGGAAAAACTGTTTTTT	CAWSVPPQQEKLFF
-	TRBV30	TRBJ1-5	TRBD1	TGTGCCTGGAGTTTCGGACAGGGGGATCAGCCCCAGCATTTT	CAWSFGQGDQPQHF
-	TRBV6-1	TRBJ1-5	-	TGTGCCAGCAGTGATTCGTGGGGGGACAATCAGCCCCAGCATTTT	CASSDSWGDNQPQHF
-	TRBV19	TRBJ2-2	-	TGTGCCAGTAGTATCCAGGTCGCCGGGGAGCTGTTTTTT	CASSIQVAGELFF
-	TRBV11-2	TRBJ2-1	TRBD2	TGTGCCAGCAGCTTAGTACTAGCGGGAATCAATGAGCAGTTCTTC	CASSLVLAGINEQFF
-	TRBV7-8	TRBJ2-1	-	TGTGCCAGCAGCTTCTACAATGAGCAGTTCTTC	CASSFYNEQFF
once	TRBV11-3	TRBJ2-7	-	TGTGCCAGCAGCTTAGGACAGGTGGGTGACGAGCAGTACTTC	CASSLGQVGDEQYF